Below, 27 T cell receptor beta chains from the same sample are listed, as sequenced in a study of blood T cells in healthy people across ages. PCR was performed a second time for roughly 7 to 11 cycles using a sample-barcoded 5' primer and a J-beta primer mix. A single record per CDR3 protein comes from TCRdb applying MiXCR to the 5' RACE reads. The sample holds about 1 million distinct CDR3 sequences, roughly 45% seen once. Input material: blood. The receptors were gathered from a woman aged 55-75 years in good health.

The count of this clonotype is one. This chain joins TRBV7-3 and TRBJ2-3; D is unclear. The CDR3 totals 13 residues. Trimming left V 5 bases short and J 4 bases short, with 10 bases between. Germline V gives CDR1 SGHTA, CDR2 FQGTGA. In nucleotides, the CDR3 is TGTGCCAGCAGCCAGGTGTCAGCAGATACGCAGTATTTT. Encoded protein: CASSQVSADTQYF.

In this sample, this clonotype turned up a few times. CDR3 loop: CASSPLTGLSYEQYF. CDR3 nucleotides: TGTGCCAGCAGCCCGCTAACGGGGCTGTCATACGAGCAGTACTTC. The V call is TRBV14, the J call TRBJ2-7, with D perhaps TRBD1 or TRBD2 (5 bases each). The CDR3 extends over 15 amino acids. Germline V gene lookup returns CDR1 SGHDN and CDR2 FVKESK. V lost 4 bases and J lost 4, with 17 bases in between.

The sample holds many counts of this clonotype. CDR3: CASSRQGNSYNEQFF. The CDR3 DNA sequence: TGTGCCAGCAGCCGACAGGGGAATTCCTACAATGAGCAGTTCTTC. J is TRBJ2-1 and V is TRBV7-8, with 8 positions matching TRBD1. This CDR3 spans 15 amino acids. CDR1 is SGHVS and CDR2 is FQNEAQ in the germline V gene. V lost 5 bases to trimming and J lost 1 base; unmatched junction nucleotides: 4.

This clonotype has a handful of counts. V and J are TRBV27 and TRBJ1-1; D is uncertain. The CDR3 length is 13 residues. Per germline, CDR1 MNHEY and CDR2 SMNVEV (reference sequence). V lost 8 bases and J 1 base, leaving 11 bases between the germline ends. CDR3 residues: CASLKGPNTEAFF. The CDR3 coding sequence is TGTGCCAGCCTCAAGGGCCCGAACACTGAAGCTTTCTTT.

This clonotype was seen only a few times. The J gene is TRBJ2-7, the V gene TRBV12-3 or TRBV12-4; D is ambiguous. Trimming cost V 5 bases and J 3 bases, with 11 bases left between them. The CDR3 runs 13 residues. Written as DNA, the CDR3 is TGTGCCAGCAGTGTTAGTTACGGCTACGAGCAGTACTTC. This translates into CASSVSYGYEQYF.

The V and J genes are TRBV20-1 and TRBJ2-1; 7 bases line up with TRBD1. This CDR3 has 15 amino acids. V lost 0 bases to trimming and J lost 5 bases; unmatched junction nucleotides: 7. The germline gives CDR1 DFQATT, CDR2 SNEGSKA (reference sequence). The CDR3 loop is CSARDRQGVDNEQFF. CDR3 in DNA: TGCAGTGCTAGAGACCGACAGGGCGTCGACAATGAGCAGTTCTTC.

This chain joins TRBV5-5 and TRBJ2-3, with D possibly being TRBD1 (5 bases). The CDR3 extends over 15 amino acids. The germline gives CDR1 SGHKS, CDR2 YYEKEE (reference sequence). Trimming took off 2 bases at V and 5 bases at J, with 15 bases between the two ends. The CDR3 DNA reads TGTGCCAGCAGCTTCGAAGGGGCACTTGGAGATACGCAGTATTTT. It translates to CASSFEGALGDTQYF.

The J gene is TRBJ2-5, the V gene TRBV10-3; D is perhaps TRBD1 (6 bases). In germline, CDR1 is ENHRY, CDR2 SYGVKD. Trimming took 5 bases from V and 11 from J, leaving 15 bases between them. The CDR3 is 12 residues long. The CDR3, as DNA: TGTGCCATCAGTACAGGGTTAAATGAGCAGTACTTC. Amino acid sequence: CAISTGLNEQYF.

J is TRBJ2-1 and V is TRBV18; 7 bases line up with TRBD1. The CDR3 loop spans 14 amino acids. Per germline, CDR1 KGHSH and CDR2 LQKENI. The trim removed 3 bases at V and 7 bases at J, leaving 6 bases unmatched. The CDR3 sequence: CASSPRQGTNEQFF. The CDR3 bases are TGTGCCAGCTCACCCCGACAGGGAACGAATGAGCAGTTCTTC.

Notes on this clonotype: This sequence may be a read error, since a much larger clone differs from it by one base. The chain has TRBV10-3 and TRBJ2-1; TRBD2 is a possible D gene (5 bases). The CDR3 extends over 15 amino acids. From germline, CDR1 is ENHRY and CDR2 SYGVKD. CDR3 in amino acids: CAIGEGGLSYNEQFF. As DNA, the CDR3 is TGTGCCATCGGTGAGGGCGGGCTCTCCTACAATGAGCAGTTCTTC.

This clonotype was seen at least ten times. This rearrangement joins TRBV7-2 to TRBJ2-7, with 8 bases fitting TRBD1. After removal of 6 bases from V and 6 bases from J, the junction contained 4 bases not matched to a gene. CDR3 length: 12 amino acids. From germline, CDR1 is SGHTA and CDR2 FQGNSA. As DNA, the CDR3 is TGTGCCAGCAGTCCTCAGGGGGCCGAGCAGTACTTC. Translation: CASSPQGAEQYF.

The chain couples TRBV2 to TRBJ1-1, with TRBD1 identical over 10 bases. The CDR3 contains 14 residues. Germline V gene lookup returns CDR1 SNHLY and CDR2 FYNNEI. Trimming removed 6 bases from V and 5 bases from J; junction bases left unmatched: 6. The CDR3 DNA reads TGTGCCAGCAGACCGGGACAGGGGTTGACTGAAGCTTTCTTT. It encodes CASRPGQGLTEAFF.

The J gene is TRBJ2-1, the V gene TRBV15, with D uncertain. The CDR3 totals 12 residues. V lost 8 bases, J lost 5 bases, and 10 bases lay in between. Germline lookup yields CDR1 LNHNV and CDR2 YYDKDF (reference sequence). This CDR3 is CATPSTNNEQFF. As DNA, the CDR3 is TGTGCCACCCCGAGCACAAACAATGAGCAGTTCTTC. Together with reference TRBV15 and TRBJ2-1, the CDR3 gives the full variable domain: DAMVIQNPRYQVTQFGKPVTLSCSQTLNHNVMYWYQQKSSQAPKLLFHYYDKDFNNEADTPDNFQSRRPNTSFCFLDIRSPGLGDTAMYLCATPSTNNEQFFGPGTRLTVL.

This clonotype appeared a few times. The chain has TRBV6-5 and TRBJ2-7; 7 nucleotides line up with TRBD2. There are 15 residues in the CDR3. CDR1 and CDR2 from the germline V gene are MNHEY and SVGAGI. V was clipped by 5 bases and J by 2 bases; unmatched bases: 9. Here the CDR3 DNA reads TGTGCCAGCAGTAGCGGGGACCCCAGCACCTACGAGCAGTACTTC. Protein sequence: CASSSGDPSTYEQYF.

The chain combines TRBV27 with TRBJ2-7; 8 bases map to TRBD1. V lost 5 bases and J lost 4; bases outside the gene matches: 7. Germline loops: CDR1 MNHEY, CDR2 SMNVEV (reference sequence). The CDR3 consists of 14 residues. For the CDR3, the DNA is TGTGCCAGCAGTCCAGGGACAGGACAGTACGAGCAGTACTTC. It encodes CASSPGTGQYEQYF.

This rearrangement joins TRBV5-5 to TRBJ2-3; D is possibly TRBD2 (5 bases). CDR1 and CDR2 (germline): SGHKS, YYEKEE (reference sequence). V was pared by 5 bases and J by 5 bases, with 12 bases between. CDR3 length: 13 amino acids. DNA for the CDR3: TGTGCCAGCAGTTCCAGAGAGGGAGATACGCAGTATTTT. Its protein product is CASSSREGDTQYF.

V and J are TRBV5-5 and TRBJ2-7; TRBD1 might be the D (6 bases). Looked up from germline, CDR1 is SGHKS and CDR2 is YYEKEE (reference sequence). The CDR3 has 14 residues. Trimming removed 6 bases from V and 3 bases from J, with 16 bases in between. CDR3 in amino acids: CASIVDGGRYEQYF. The CDR3 DNA sequence: TGTGCCAGCATCGTGGATGGGGGCCGCTACGAGCAGTACTTC.

A remark on this clonotype: At one of its ends the junction is not consistent with the germline gene, which may arise from a read error. This chain uses TRBV10-3 with TRBJ2-1, with TRBD2 identical over 9 bases. Germline V lookup: CDR1 ENHRY, CDR2 SYGVKD. The CDR3 spans 15 residues. CDR3 in amino acids: CAITNLAGSYDEQFF. The CDR3 nucleotides read TGTGCCATCACTAACCTAGCGGGGTCCTACGATGAGCAGTTCTTC.

The chain carries TRBV30 and TRBJ2-7; the D gene is possibly TRBD1 (6 bases). The V gene's germline CDR1 is GTSNPN and CDR2 SVGIG (reference sequence). The CDR3 is 13 residues long. Deletions cut 3 bases from V and 3 bases from J, with 12 bases between. The CDR3 reads CAWRQGSLYEQYF. CDR3 in DNA: TGTGCCTGGAGACAGGGATCTCTCTACGAGCAGTACTTC.

The chain recombines TRBV29-1 with TRBJ2-3; tentative D call: TRBD2 (6 bases). The CDR3 has 13 residues. The germline V and J ends were trimmed by 5 bases and 2 bases, with 11 bases remaining between them. Per germline, CDR1 SQVTM and CDR2 ANQGSEA. CDR3 protein: CSVNGGATDTQYF. DNA of the CDR3: TGCAGCGTTAACGGCGGGGCCACAGATACGCAGTATTTT.

This sequence joins TRBV12-3 or TRBV12-4 and TRBJ2-3, with 7 bases aligning to TRBD1. The CDR3 has 12 residues. CDR3 bases: TGTGTCACGACAGGGAGTGCAGATACGCAGTATTTT. Encoded protein: CVTTGSADTQYF.

About this clonotype: One end of the junction is discordant with germline, which a read error may explain. The V gene is TRBV4-1, the J gene TRBJ2-7; tentatively, D is TRBD1 (6 bases). The germline V gene has CDR1 MGHRA and CDR2 YSYEKL. This CDR3 has 13 amino acids. Written as DNA, the CDR3 is TGCACCAGCAGCCAAGGACAGAACTACGAGCAGTACTTC. Amino acids: CTSSQGQNYEQYF.

Comments on this clonotype: A single base separates this from a much larger clone, so it may be a read error. The chain carries TRBV9 and TRBJ2-3; D is perhaps TRBD1 (5 bases). The CDR3 is 13 amino acids. Germline CDR1 is SGDLS and CDR2 is YYNGEE. CDR3 bases: TGTGCCAGCAGCGTAGGCCCCACAGGTACGCAGTATTTT. Protein: CASSVGPTGTQYF.

This clonotype came up a few times. The rearrangement joins TRBV12-3 or TRBV12-4 to TRBJ2-3; D remains ambiguous. The V end lost 6 bases, the J end lost 7 bases, and 11 bases lay between the germline ends. This CDR3 is 12 amino acids long. CDR3 coding DNA: TGTGCCAGCAGGCCTGGGTCCTATACGCAGTATTTT. Translation: CASRPGSYTQYF.

This clonotype was recorded a few times. This chain uses TRBV7-9 with TRBJ2-5; 7 positions match TRBD2. The CDR3 covers 16 residues. V was pared by 5 bases and J by 2 bases, with 11 bases of the junction left unmatched. From germline, CDR1 is SEHNR and CDR2 FQNEAQ (reference sequence). As DNA, the CDR3 is TGTGCCAGCAGCAAAGCGGGACTTTCCTCTCAAGAGACCCAGTACTTC. This encodes CASSKAGLSSQETQYF.

A few counts support this clonotype. The V and J genes are TRBV20-1 and TRBJ2-1, with 8 bases fitting TRBD2. Trimming cost V 1 base and J 1 base; bases outside gene matches: 3. The CDR3 has 15 residues. Germline assignment: CDR1 DFQATT and CDR2 SNEGSKA (reference sequence). In DNA form, the CDR3 reads TGCAGTGCTAGAGTTGCGGGAGGTTCCTACAATGAGCAGTTCTTC. This gives the protein CSARVAGGSYNEQFF.

The J gene is TRBJ2-1, the V gene TRBV9; 15 bases fit TRBD2. Per the germline V gene, CDR1 is SGDLS and CDR2 is YYNGEE. V shed 1 base, J shed 1 base, and the junction held 3 bases outside the gene matches. The CDR3 is 18 amino acids. The CDR3 nucleotides are TGTGCCAGCAGCGTACCGGGACTAGCGGGAGGTTCCTACAATGAGCAGTTCTTC. Its protein product is CASSVPGLAGGSYNEQFF.